What follows describes a single T cell receptor beta chain. This sample is part of a study of blood T cell repertoires in COVID-19. Profiling relied on immunoSEQ multiplex PCR, and the TCRdb table lists in-frame clones only, not all of them. The table has hundreds of thousands of clones, approximately 86% seen once. In germline, CDR1 is SGDLS, CDR2 YYNGEE. V trimming: 4 bases; J trimming: 5 bases; junction bases outside the gene matches: 11. The CDR3 totals 15 residues. This clonotype was sampled from a woman aged 45-65 years who had recovered from COVID-19. This chain connects TRBV9 to TRBJ2-7; TRBD2 aligns across 8 bases. Sample: PBMCs or T cells enriched from blood (not recorded which). The CDR3 here is CASSSRGTRWDEQYF. The CDR3 nucleotides are TGTGCCAGCAGCTCACGAGGGACTAGATGGGACGAGCAGTACTTC.